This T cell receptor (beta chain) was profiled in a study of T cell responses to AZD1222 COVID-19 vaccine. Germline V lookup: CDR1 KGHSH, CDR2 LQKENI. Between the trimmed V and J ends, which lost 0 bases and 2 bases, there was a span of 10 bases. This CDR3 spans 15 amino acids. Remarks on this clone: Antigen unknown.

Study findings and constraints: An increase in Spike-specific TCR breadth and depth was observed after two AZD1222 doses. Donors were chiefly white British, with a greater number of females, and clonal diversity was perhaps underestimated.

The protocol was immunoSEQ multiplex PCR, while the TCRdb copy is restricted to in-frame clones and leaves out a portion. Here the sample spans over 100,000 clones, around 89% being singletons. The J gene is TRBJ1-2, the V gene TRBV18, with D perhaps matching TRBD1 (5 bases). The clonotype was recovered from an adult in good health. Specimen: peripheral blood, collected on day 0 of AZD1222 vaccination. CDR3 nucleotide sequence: TGTGCCAGCTCACCACCATCGGGGACGAACTATGGCTACACCTTC. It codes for CASSPPSGTNYGYTF.